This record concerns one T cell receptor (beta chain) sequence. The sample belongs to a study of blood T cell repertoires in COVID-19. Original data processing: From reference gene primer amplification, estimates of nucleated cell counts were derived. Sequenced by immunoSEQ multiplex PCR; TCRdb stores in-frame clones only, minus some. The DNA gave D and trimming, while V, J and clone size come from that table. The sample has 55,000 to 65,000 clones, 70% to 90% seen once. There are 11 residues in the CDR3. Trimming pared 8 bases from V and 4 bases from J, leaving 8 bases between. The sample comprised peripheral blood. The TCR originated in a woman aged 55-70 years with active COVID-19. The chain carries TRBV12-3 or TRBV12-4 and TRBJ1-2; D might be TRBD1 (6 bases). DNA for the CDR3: TGTGCCAGCGGGACAACCTATGGCTACACCTTC. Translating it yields CASGTTYGYTF.